This passage covers 19 T cell receptor beta chains from one sample sequenced in a study of cytotoxic CD8 clonotypes in ibrutinib-treated CLL (dated by TCRdb to the early 2020s). Receptor amplification or capture employed the immunoSEQ multiplex PCR assay. The source is immuneACCESS, and TCRdb retained only in-frame sequences with V and J called. Part of the clones is not carried over; for the studies checked, unresolved V genes explain less than half of this, and the remainder is unexplained. The sample has about 97,000 clones on record, 77% of them singletons. Together, the top ten hold about 26% of the sample. In the paper's terms, the time point label means: approximately 2 years on ibrutinib. The sample in question was PBMCs, obtained after 24 months of ibrutinib treatment. The receptors were gathered from a human donor with chronic lymphocytic leukemia.

The chain is built from TRBV2 and TRBJ1-5, with 8 bases aligning to TRBD1. The germline V gene has CDR1 SNHLY and CDR2 FYNNEI. The CDR3 covers 14 residues. V trimming: 5 bases; J trimming: 2 bases; junction bases outside the gene matches: 2. The chain's CDR3 is CASSLQGGNQPQHF. Written as DNA, the CDR3 is TGTGCCAGCAGTCTACAGGGGGGCAATCAGCCCCAGCATTTT. Full variable domain (outside the CDR3, taken from reference TRBV2 and TRBJ1-5): EPEVTQTPSHQVTQMGQEVILRCVPISNHLYFYWYRQILGQKVEFLVSFYNNEISEKSEIFDDQFSVERPDGSNFTLKIRSTKLEDSAMYFCASSLQGGNQPQHFGDGTRLSIL.

V gene TRBV11-2 combines with J gene TRBJ2-5; 8 positions match TRBD1. CDR1 SGHAT and CDR2 FQNNGV come from the germline V gene. This CDR3 contains 16 residues. J gave up 2 bases and V 5 bases, and 10 bases lay outside the gene matches. CDR3 region: CASSAGQARGQETQYF. In DNA form, the CDR3 reads TGTGCCAGCAGCGCGGGACAGGCGAGAGGGCAAGAGACCCAGTACTTC.

The V and J genes are TRBV28 and TRBJ2-7, with 9 bases lining up with TRBD2. This CDR3 has 15 residues. Looked up from germline, CDR1 is MDHEN and CDR2 is SYDVKM. V lost 2 bases to trimming and J lost 3 bases; unmatched junction nucleotides: 5. The CDR3 here is CASSLGLAGHYEQYF. CDR3 DNA: TGTGCCAGCAGTTTAGGGCTAGCGGGACACTACGAGCAGTACTTC. The variable domain in full, with the rest retrieved from reference TRBV28 and TRBJ2-7, is DVKVTQSSRYLVKRTGEKVFLECVQDMDHENMFWYRQDPGLGLRLIYFSYDVKMKEKGDIPEGYSVSREKKERFSLILESASTNQTSMYLCASSLGLAGHYEQYFGPGTRLTVT.

The rearrangement links TRBV11-1 to TRBJ2-5; no firm D call. CDR3 length equals 14 residues. Trimming stripped 3 bases from V and 2 bases from J, with 10 bases between. Germline V gene sequence: CDR1 SGHAT, CDR2 FQDESV (reference sequence). CDR3 sequence (DNA): TGTGCCAGCAGCTTCCAGATCGGACAAGAGACCCAGTACTTC. The encoded protein is CASSFQIGQETQYF.

The chain recombines TRBV10-1 with TRBJ2-2; 9 bases map to TRBD1. The CDR3 loop spans 15 amino acids. Germline assignment: CDR1 WNHNN and CDR2 SYGVQD (reference sequence). Trimming removed 7 bases from V and 6 bases from J; junction bases left unmatched: 9. CDR3 in amino acids: CASTNGTGIPGELFF. The CDR3, as DNA: TGCGCCAGCACCAACGGGACAGGGATTCCCGGGGAGCTGTTTTTT.

This clone was recorded only once. The chain has TRBV4-3 and TRBJ2-1; TRBD2 aligns across 7 bases. This CDR3 region has 16 residues. The V gene's germline CDR1 is LGHNA and CDR2 YSLEER. J was trimmed by 5 bases and V by 0 bases; bases with no gene match: 7. CDR3 nucleotides: TGCGCCAGCAGCCAAGAACCAGCGGGGAAGAACAATGAGCAGTTCTTC. Encoded protein: CASSQEPAGKNNEQFF.

The chain recombines TRBV4-3 with TRBJ1-2; weak D call: TRBD1 (5 bases). This CDR3 is 13 amino acids long. Trimming pared 0 bases from V and 8 bases from J, leaving 10 bases between. Germline V gene data show CDR1 as LGHNA and CDR2 as YSLEER. The CDR3 is CASSQEPGLGYTF. DNA for the CDR3: TGCGCCAGCAGCCAAGAACCGGGGCTCGGCTACACCTTC.

V gene TRBV5-1 combines with J gene TRBJ2-6; 11 bases are a match to TRBD1. CDR1 and CDR2 (germline): SGHRS, YFSETQ. V gave up 0 bases and J gave up 4 bases; unmatched junction bases: 6. This CDR3 has 18 amino acids. CDR3 in amino acids: CASSLDWTGGTGANVLTF. The DNA of the CDR3 is TGCGCCAGCAGCTTGGACTGGACAGGGGGCACGGGGGCCAACGTCCTGACTTTC.

The J gene is TRBJ1-4, the V gene TRBV19, with D uncertain. With 6 bases removed from V and 7 bases from J, the gap between germline ends came to 18 bases. Germline loops: CDR1 LNHDA, CDR2 SQIVND (reference sequence). The CDR3 is 15 amino acids. The CDR3 nucleotides are TGTGCCAGTAGGATGACCGGTCTCCAATCTGAAAAACTGTTTTTT. Translation gives CASRMTGLQSEKLFF.

The chain recombines TRBV5-6 with TRBJ2-7; D unresolved. This CDR3 spans 15 amino acids. Germline V gene data show CDR1 as SGHDT and CDR2 as YYEEEE. Trimming took off 2 bases at V and 0 bases at J, with 12 bases between the two ends. In nucleotides, the CDR3 is TGTGCCAGCAGCTTCGGCCTGGCAAGCTCCTACGAGCAGTACTTC. This gives the protein CASSFGLASSYEQYF.

There are a few counts of this clone. V and J are TRBV2 and TRBJ1-1; D perhaps matches TRBD1 (6 bases). The germline gives CDR1 SNHLY, CDR2 FYNNEI. The V and J ends lost 3 bases and 0 bases respectively, with 11 bases between them. This CDR3 is 15 amino acids long. Written as DNA, the CDR3 is TGTGCCAGCAGTGAGGTCAGGGGACTGAACACTGAAGCTTTCTTT. The encoded protein is CASSEVRGLNTEAFF.

The chain employs TRBV7-6 and TRBJ1-2, with TRBD1 identical over 7 bases. V shed 5 bases and J 2 bases; nucleotides not matched to a gene: 2. Germline V CDR1 and CDR2: SGHVS, FNYEAQ. This CDR3 has 13 amino acids. CDR3 loop: CASSGQVNYGYTF. The DNA for the CDR3 is TGTGCCAGCAGCGGACAGGTCAACTATGGCTACACCTTC.

The chain couples TRBV11-2 to TRBJ1-1; TRBD1 is a possible D gene (6 bases). Trimming removed 5 bases at V and 1 base at J, with 14 bases between. Germline CDR1 SGHAT, CDR2 FQNNGV. The CDR3 is 15 residues long. The DNA for the CDR3 is TGTGCCAGCAGCGTAACCGGGACACCGAACACTGAAGCTTTCTTT. Translating it yields CASSVTGTPNTEAFF.

This clone was seen more than once but under ten times. CDR3 coding DNA: TGTGCCAGCAGCCCGGGCCGACTAGCGGGAGCCTACGAGCAGTACTTC. Its translation is CASSPGRLAGAYEQYF. The rearrangement uses TRBV7-8 and TRBJ2-7, with 12 bases identical to TRBD2. Germline V gives CDR1 SGHVS, CDR2 FQNEAQ. This CDR3 is built from 16 residues. The J segment lost 2 bases and the V segment lost 5 bases, leaving 7 bases of the junction unmatched. The full variable domain, with the rest looked up from reference TRBV7-8 and TRBJ2-7, is GAGVSQSPRYKVAKRGQDVALRCDPISGHVSLFWYQQALGQGPEFLTYFQNEAQLDKSGLPSDRFFAERPEGSVSTLKIQRTQQEDSAVYLCASSPGRLAGAYEQYFGPGTRLTVT.

The chain has TRBV2 and TRBJ1-1; a weak D match, TRBD1 (6 bases). The germline CDR1 and CDR2 sequences are SNHLY and FYNNEI. The ends were cut back, 6 bases at V and 5 bases at J, with 16 bases in the middle. This CDR3 contains 14 residues. The CDR3 loop is CASRGHREGTEAFF. CDR3 DNA sequence: TGTGCCAGCAGGGGTCACAGGGAGGGAACTGAAGCTTTCTTT.

The genes are TRBV19 and TRBJ2-5, with TRBD2 matching 10 bases. V was clipped by 3 bases and J by 5 bases; unmatched bases: 9. This CDR3 has 16 amino acids. CDR1 is LNHDA, CDR2 SQIVND, per germline (reference sequence). The CDR3 DNA is TGTGCCAGTAGTATTTATGGGACTAGCGTCGGGGAGACCCAGTACTTC. Protein sequence: CASSIYGTSVGETQYF.

This chain links TRBV27 with TRBJ1-3; D is ambiguous. V was pared by 6 bases and J by 0 bases, with 6 bases between. Germline CDR1 MNHEY, CDR2 SMNVEV (reference sequence). CDR3 length: 13 residues. CDR3 nucleotide sequence: TGTGCCAGCAGGCAACTCTCTGGAAACACCATATATTTT. Amino acid sequence: CASRQLSGNTIYF.

Worth noting for this clone: Other DNA sequences in the sample encode the same CDR3. The chain carries TRBV5-1 and TRBJ2-6; no clear D gene. This CDR3 is 15 amino acids long. Trimming took 0 bases from V and 0 from J, leaving 4 bases between them. Germline CDR1 is SGHRS and CDR2 is YFSETQ. The chain's CDR3 is CASSLEGSGANVLTF. The CDR3 coding sequence is TGCGCCAGCAGCTTGGAGGGCTCTGGGGCCAACGTCCTGACTTTC.

The V and J genes are TRBV4-2 and TRBJ1-2, with D maybe TRBD1 (5 bases). The CDR3 is made up of 16 amino acids. V shed 0 bases and J shed 5 bases, with 16 bases lying between them. Per germline, CDR1 LGHNA and CDR2 YNFKEQ. Written as DNA, the CDR3 is TGTGCCAGCAGCCAAGATTCGGAGGGGTCCGTGTATGGCTACACCTTC. Protein: CASSQDSEGSVYGYTF.